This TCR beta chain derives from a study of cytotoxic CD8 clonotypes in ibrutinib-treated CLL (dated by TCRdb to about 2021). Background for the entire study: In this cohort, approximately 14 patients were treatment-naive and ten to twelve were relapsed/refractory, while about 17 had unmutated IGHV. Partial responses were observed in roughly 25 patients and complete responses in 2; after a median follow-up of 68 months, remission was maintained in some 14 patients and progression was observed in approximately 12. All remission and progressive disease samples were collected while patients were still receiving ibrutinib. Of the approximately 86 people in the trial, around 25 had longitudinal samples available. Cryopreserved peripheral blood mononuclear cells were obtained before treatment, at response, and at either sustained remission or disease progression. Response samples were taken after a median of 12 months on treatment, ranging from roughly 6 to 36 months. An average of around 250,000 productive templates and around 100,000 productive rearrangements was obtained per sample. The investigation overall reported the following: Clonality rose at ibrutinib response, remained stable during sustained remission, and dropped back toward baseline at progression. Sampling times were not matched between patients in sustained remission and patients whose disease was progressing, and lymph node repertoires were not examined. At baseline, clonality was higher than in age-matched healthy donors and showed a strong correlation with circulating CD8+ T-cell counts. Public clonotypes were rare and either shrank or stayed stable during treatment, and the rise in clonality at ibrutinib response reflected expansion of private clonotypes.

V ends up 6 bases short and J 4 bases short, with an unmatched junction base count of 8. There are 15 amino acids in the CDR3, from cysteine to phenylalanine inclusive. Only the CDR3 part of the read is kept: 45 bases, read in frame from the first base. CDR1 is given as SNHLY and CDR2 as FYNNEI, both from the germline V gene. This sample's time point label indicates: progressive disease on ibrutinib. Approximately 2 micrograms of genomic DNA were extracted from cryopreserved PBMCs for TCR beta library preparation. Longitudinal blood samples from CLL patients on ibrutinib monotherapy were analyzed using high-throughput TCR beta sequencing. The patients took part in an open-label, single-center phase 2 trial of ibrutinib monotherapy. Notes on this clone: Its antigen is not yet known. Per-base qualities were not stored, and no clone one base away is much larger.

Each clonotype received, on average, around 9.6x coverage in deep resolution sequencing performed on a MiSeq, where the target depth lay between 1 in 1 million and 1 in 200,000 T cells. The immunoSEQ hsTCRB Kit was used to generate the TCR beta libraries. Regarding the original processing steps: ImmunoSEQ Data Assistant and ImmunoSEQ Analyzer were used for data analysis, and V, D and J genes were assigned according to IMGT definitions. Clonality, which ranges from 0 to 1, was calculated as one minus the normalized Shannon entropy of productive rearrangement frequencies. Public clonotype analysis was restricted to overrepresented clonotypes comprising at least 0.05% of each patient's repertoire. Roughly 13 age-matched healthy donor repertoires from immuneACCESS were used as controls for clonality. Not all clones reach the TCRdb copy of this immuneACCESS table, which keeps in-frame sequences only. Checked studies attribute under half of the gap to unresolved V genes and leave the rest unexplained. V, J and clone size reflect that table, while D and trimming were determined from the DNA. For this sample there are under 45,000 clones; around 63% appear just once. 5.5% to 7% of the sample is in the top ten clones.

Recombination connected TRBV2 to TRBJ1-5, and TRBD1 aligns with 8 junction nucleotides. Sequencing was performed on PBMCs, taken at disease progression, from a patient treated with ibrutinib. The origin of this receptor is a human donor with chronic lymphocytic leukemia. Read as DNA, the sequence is TGTGCCAGCAGCCAGGGGGCATTTGGGAATCAGCCCCAGCATTTT. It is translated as CASSQGAFGNQPQHF.